The 30 T cell receptor beta chains reported below all come from one sample, sequenced in a study of T-cell memory formation after mild COVID-19. MiXCR, applied by TCRdb to the 5' RACE reads, yields one record per CDR3 protein. The sample shows about 320,000 distinct CDR3 sequences, more than 13% of them seen only once. Material: PBMCs or a T cell subset sorted from them (not recorded which). These receptors were collected from a man between 18 and 29 years old who had mild COVID-19 (a few samples of this study predate the infection). Cell type and time point are not known.

This clonotype appeared a few times. The V call is TRBV5-6, the J call TRBJ2-7; no reliable D call. V was shortened by 0 bases and J by 6 bases, with 4 bases between the two germline ends. Per the germline V gene, CDR1 is SGHDT and CDR2 is YYEEEE. CDR3 length: 11 amino acids. The CDR3 sequence is CASSLEIEQYF. For the CDR3, the DNA is TGTGCCAGCAGCTTGGAAATCGAGCAGTACTTC.

This clonotype was seen only a few times. The genes are TRBV7-9 and TRBJ1-1, with TRBD1 matching 7 bases. CDR1 is SEHNR and CDR2 is FQNEAQ in the germline V gene (reference sequence). The junction had 14 bases not matched to a gene; V was cut back by 7 bases and J by 0 bases. The CDR3 has 17 residues. The CDR3 DNA follows: TGTGCCAGCACCCCCGGGGGGCAGGGGGGGATGAACACTGAAGCTTTCTTT. Residues: CASTPGGQGGMNTEAFF.

This sequence joins TRBV29-1 and TRBJ2-7; 7 positions match TRBD2. Germline V gives CDR1 SQVTM, CDR2 ANQGSEA. V shed 4 bases and J 6 bases; nucleotides not matched to a gene: 6. The CDR3 loop spans 12 amino acids. Here the CDR3 DNA reads TGCAGCGTTGGGGAGGGCTCGGCCGAGCAGTACTTC. Translated: CSVGEGSAEQYF.

This clonotype has more than one count but fewer than ten. The chain uses TRBV4-1 and TRBJ1-3; D is uncertain. The germline V and J ends were trimmed by 0 bases and 2 bases, with 8 bases remaining between them. Germline V gene lookup returns CDR1 MGHRA and CDR2 YSYEKL. The CDR3 is made up of 15 amino acids. CDR3 sequence (DNA): TGCGCCAGCAGCCAAGAATGGTCCGCTGGAAACACCATATATTTT. Its protein is CASSQEWSAGNTIYF.

The V and J genes are TRBV6-5 and TRBJ2-1; the D gene is possibly TRBD1 (5 bases). Trimming stripped 6 bases from V and 0 bases from J, with 12 bases between. Germline CDR1 reads MNHEY; CDR2 reads SVGAGI. This CDR3 is 15 amino acids long. CDR3 residues: CASRTARSSYNEQFF. The DNA of the CDR3 is TGTGCCAGCAGGACAGCTAGGAGCTCCTACAATGAGCAGTTCTTC.

Here the CDR3 DNA reads TGTGCCAGTAGCCGGGACAAAAATCAGCCCCAGCATTTT. It encodes CASSRDKNQPQHF. The chain couples TRBV19 to TRBJ1-5, with D possibly TRBD1 on 6 matching bases. This CDR3 is 13 amino acids long. CDR1 and CDR2 (germline): LNHDA, SQIVND (reference sequence). V dropped 6 bases and J dropped 4 bases, with 10 bases sitting between them. Drawing the rest from reference TRBV19 and TRBJ1-5, the complete variable domain is DGGITQSPKYLFRKEGQNVTLSCEQNLNHDAMYWYRQDPGQGLRLIYYSQIVNDFQKGDIAEGYSVSREKKESFPLTVTSAQKNPTAFYLCASSRDKNQPQHFGDGTRLSIL.

This clonotype was observed a few times. The rearrangement links TRBV6-5 to TRBJ2-7; D is uncertain. The CDR3 is 14 amino acids. V was pared by 0 bases and J by 2 bases, with 8 bases between. Germline V gives CDR1 MNHEY, CDR2 SVGAGI. CDR3 DNA sequence: TGTGCCAGCAGTTACTCGAAGTGGACCTACGAGCAGTACTTC. Amino acid sequence: CASSYSKWTYEQYF.

This chain uses TRBV6-5 with TRBJ1-5; no firm D call. Germline V lookup: CDR1 MNHEY, CDR2 SVGAGI. The CDR3 sequence is 13 residues long. The V gene lost 2 bases and the J gene lost 4 bases, with 6 bases spanning the gap. CDR3 in amino acids: CASSYEGNQPQHF. The CDR3 DNA follows: TGTGCCAGCAGTTACGAGGGAAATCAGCCCCAGCATTTT.

This clonotype was counted only a few times. The chain uses TRBV7-8 and TRBJ1-5; D is ambiguous. The CDR3 length is 13 residues. The ends were cut back, 3 bases at V and 5 bases at J, with 8 bases in the middle. The germline V gene has CDR1 SGHVS and CDR2 FQNEAQ. The CDR3 sequence is CASSFRSDQPQHF. CDR3 sequence (DNA): TGTGCCAGCAGCTTCCGGTCGGATCAGCCCCAGCATTTT. The whole variable domain, remainder taken from reference TRBV7-8 and TRBJ1-5, is GAGVSQSPRYKVAKRGQDVALRCDPISGHVSLFWYQQALGQGPEFLTYFQNEAQLDKSGLPSDRFFAERPEGSVSTLKIQRTQQEDSAVYLCASSFRSDQPQHFGDGTRLSIL.

This clonotype has more than one count but fewer than ten. V usage is TRBV6-2 or TRBV6-3 and J usage is TRBJ2-1, with D perhaps matching TRBD2 (5 bases). Trimming took 5 bases from V and 2 from J, leaving 22 bases between them. The CDR3 loop spans 18 amino acids. CDR1 is MNHEY and CDR2 is SVGEGT in the germline V gene. In nucleotides, the CDR3 is TGTGCCAGCAGTGACCGCCCCCGACACCGAGGGCCCTACAATGAGCAGTTCTTC. Residues: CASSDRPRHRGPYNEQFF.

This chain links TRBV20-1 with TRBJ2-6, with TRBD1 matching 8 bases. The J segment lost 0 bases and the V segment lost 1 base, leaving 2 bases of the junction unmatched. Germline CDR1 reads DFQATT; CDR2 reads SNEGSKA (reference sequence). CDR3 length: 16 residues. The CDR3 nucleotides read TGCAGTGCTAGAGCAGGGGGCTCCTCTGGGGCCAACGTCCTGACTTTC. It codes for CSARAGGSSGANVLTF.

This clonotype has only a few counts. The chain has TRBV5-1 and TRBJ2-3; a weak D match, TRBD2 (6 bases). The CDR3 extends over 14 amino acids. V shed 5 bases and J shed 0 bases, with 10 bases lying between them. Germline-derived CDR1 and CDR2 are SGHRS and YFSETQ. CDR3 sequence (DNA): TGCGCCAGCAGATCCGGGACTAGCACAGATACGCAGTATTTT. It specifies CASRSGTSTDTQYF.

This clonotype was picked up a small number of times. CDR3 in amino acids: CASSPTTLTMAKNIQYF. In DNA form, the CDR3 reads TGCGCCAGCAGCCCTACTACATTGACAATGGCCAAAAACATTCAGTACTTC. This chain uses TRBV5-1 with TRBJ2-4; D remains ambiguous. Germline V gives CDR1 SGHRS, CDR2 YFSETQ. The CDR3 is made up of 17 amino acids. V was trimmed by 4 bases and J by 1 base, leaving 18 bases between them.

This clonotype came up many times. This rearrangement joins TRBV7-9 to TRBJ1-2; a possible D gene is TRBD1 (5 bases). Germline lookup yields CDR1 SEHNR and CDR2 FQNEAQ (reference sequence). The CDR3 totals 14 residues. V lost 3 bases to trimming and J lost 2 bases, with 10 bases between them. The CDR3 loop reads CASSFSGGNYGYTF. As DNA, the CDR3 is TGTGCCAGCAGCTTTTCCGGGGGAAACTATGGCTACACCTTC.

This clonotype was observed a handful of times. V usage is TRBV5-6 and J usage is TRBJ2-7; TRBD1 matches at 7 bases. Germline V lookup: CDR1 SGHDT, CDR2 YYEEEE. After removal of 4 bases from V and 1 base from J, the junction contained 5 bases not matched to a gene. The CDR3 spans 14 residues. CDR3 DNA sequence: TGTGCCAGCAGCAACAACAGGGGTTCCTACGAGCAGTACTTC. Its translation: CASSNNRGSYEQYF. Variable domain in full (rest from reference TRBV5-6 and TRBJ2-7): DAGVTQSPTHLIKTRGQQVTLRCSPKSGHDTVSWYQQALGQGPQFIFQYYEEEERQRGNFPDRFSGHQFPNYSSELNVNALLLGDSALYLCASSNNRGSYEQYFGPGTRLTVT.

The rearrangement joins TRBV7-2 to TRBJ2-1; TRBD1 might be the D (6 bases). Germline V gene sequence: CDR1 SGHTA, CDR2 FQGNSA. Trimming took off 3 bases at V and 7 bases at J, with 13 bases between the two ends. CDR3 size: 14 residues. CDR3 DNA sequence: TGTGCCAGCAGCTTCCCGGGACAAAGAAATGAGCAGTTCTTC. Amino acid sequence: CASSFPGQRNEQFF. Complete variable domain (other parts from reference TRBV7-2 and TRBJ2-1): GAGVSQSPSNKVTEKGKDVELRCDPISGHTALYWYRQSLGQGLEFLIYFQGNSAPDKSGLPSDRFSAERTGGSVSTLTIQRTQQEDSAVYLCASSFPGQRNEQFFGPGTRLTVL.

The chain links TRBV6-1 to TRBJ2-2; 8 positions match TRBD1. The trim removed 5 bases at V and 5 bases at J, leaving 7 bases unmatched. Germline V gives CDR1 MNHNS, CDR2 SASEGT. The CDR3 is 15 amino acids. The CDR3 DNA sequence: TGTGCCAGCAGTCCGCGACAGGGGCGGACCGGGGAGCTGTTTTTT. Residues: CASSPRQGRTGELFF.

This clonotype showed up just a few times. The V and J genes are TRBV27 and TRBJ2-2; perhaps TRBD1 as D (6 bases). V was trimmed by 6 bases and J by 7 bases, leaving 15 bases between them. The CDR3 runs to 14 residues. Germline V gives CDR1 MNHEY, CDR2 SMNVEV (reference sequence). DNA for the CDR3: TGTGCCAGCAGAGCTGGGGGCCTCAACGGGGAGCTGTTTTTT. Amino acids: CASRAGGLNGELFF.

The gene calls are TRBV24-1 and TRBJ2-2, with a possible D match to TRBD1 (5 bases). The germline V and J ends were trimmed by 5 bases and 2 bases, with 11 bases remaining between them. Looked up from germline, CDR1 is KGHDR and CDR2 is SFDVKD. The CDR3 spans 15 residues. The CDR3 here is CATSGPDSNTGELFF. In nucleotides, the CDR3 is TGTGCCACCAGTGGACCCGACAGTAACACCGGGGAGCTGTTTTTT.

This chain links TRBV12-3 or TRBV12-4 with TRBJ1-1; D remains ambiguous. Trimming stripped 5 bases from V and 6 bases from J, with 13 bases between. The CDR3 covers 13 residues. The CDR3 DNA is TGTGCCAGCAGTGTGGGCCCCGGTTCTGAAGCTTTCTTT. Encoded protein: CASSVGPGSEAFF.

The V call is TRBV5-4, the J call TRBJ2-3, with D maybe TRBD2 (7 bases). Germline CDR1 reads SGHNT; CDR2 reads YYREEE (reference sequence). Trimming cost V 3 bases and J 2 bases, with 16 bases left between them. This CDR3 is built from 16 residues. CDR3 in DNA: TGTGCCAGCAGCTCCGGACTAGGGGGGGTCACAGATACGCAGTATTTT. Translation: CASSSGLGGVTDTQYF.

This clonotype has a count of ten or more. The chain joins TRBV11-2 to TRBJ2-3; 12 bases are shared with TRBD2. After removal of 7 bases from V and 3 bases from J, the junction contained 14 bases not matched to a gene. The CDR3 has 18 amino acids. CDR1 is SGHAT and CDR2 is FQNNGV in the germline V gene. This chain's CDR3 is CASTPRLAGETITDTQYF. CDR3 DNA sequence: TGTGCCAGCACCCCTCGACTAGCGGGGGAAACAATTACAGATACGCAGTATTTT.

This chain connects TRBV12-3 or TRBV12-4 to TRBJ2-1; D may be TRBD1 (6 bases). V lost 1 base and J 8 bases, leaving 9 bases between the germline ends. The CDR3 has 13 amino acids. The CDR3 region has the DNA TGTGCCAGCAGTTTAGACAGGGAAGATGAGCAGTTCTTC. As protein: CASSLDREDEQFF.

This clonotype was recorded at least ten times. This chain joins TRBV12-5 and TRBJ2-1, with 10 bases fitting TRBD1. Trimming at V came to 2 bases and at J to 8 bases, leaving 6 bases not matched to a gene. The CDR3 is 15 amino acids. Per the germline V gene, CDR1 is LGHNT and CDR2 is FRNRAP. CDR3 nucleotides: TGTGCTAGTGGTTTGACCGGGACAGGGGAAGATGAGCAGTTCTTC. Its protein is CASGLTGTGEDEQFF.

This clonotype showed up just a few times. V is TRBV29-1 and J is TRBJ2-5, with TRBD1 identical over 10 bases. The CDR3 contains 14 residues. V trimming: 6 bases; J trimming: 2 bases; junction bases outside the gene matches: 6. Germline loops: CDR1 SQVTM, CDR2 ANQGSEA. CDR3 protein: CSVGTGEGQETQYF. In DNA form, the CDR3 reads TGCAGCGTAGGGACAGGGGAAGGGCAAGAGACCCAGTACTTC.

The sample holds many counts of this clonotype. V is TRBV6-1 and J is TRBJ1-6; D is possibly TRBD1 (6 bases). Germline-derived CDR1 and CDR2 are MNHNS and SASEGT. The CDR3 length is 15 residues. The V gene lost 7 bases and the J gene lost 14 bases, with 24 bases spanning the gap. DNA of the CDR3: TGTGCCAGCACTGGAGAGGGGGACGGGGGTAGAGCCCTCCACTTT. It codes for CASTGEGDGGRALHF.

This clonotype was seen only a few times. V and J are TRBV24-1 and TRBJ2-3; D is ambiguous. Germline values: CDR1 KGHDR, CDR2 SFDVKD. The CDR3 has 15 residues. V gave up 4 bases and J gave up 3 bases, with 13 bases separating them. The DNA for the CDR3 is TGTGCCACCAGTGACCCTATAGAGCGTACAGATACGCAGTATTTT. Its protein is CATSDPIERTDTQYF.

V is TRBV12-3 or TRBV12-4 and J is TRBJ2-3; D might be TRBD2 (5 bases). CDR3 size: 14 residues. V was trimmed by 8 bases and J by 1 base, leaving 13 bases between them. The CDR3 DNA is TGTGCCAGCCTCGACTACGCAGGCACAGATACGCAGTATTTT. The encoded protein is CASLDYAGTDTQYF.

This clonotype was recorded a few times. The gene calls are TRBV10-3 and TRBJ2-5, with 7 bases matching TRBD1. CDR1 ENHRY and CDR2 SYGVKD come from the germline V gene. The CDR3 extends over 14 amino acids. J was trimmed by 3 bases and V by 3 bases; bases with no gene match: 4. The chain's CDR3 is CAISEGTAEETQYF. The CDR3 coding sequence is TGTGCCATCAGTGAAGGGACAGCGGAAGAGACCCAGTACTTC.

This sequence joins TRBV5-5 and TRBJ2-3; D is perhaps TRBD2 (7 bases). V lost 4 bases, J lost 1 base, and 22 bases lay in between. Germline V CDR1 and CDR2: SGHKS, YYEKEE (reference sequence). CDR3 length: 18 residues. The CDR3 DNA reads as TGTGCCAGCAGCCCCCGGGGCGTGGGGGCGGGGGGCACAGATACGCAGTATTTT. Its protein is CASSPRGVGAGGTDTQYF.